This T cell receptor (beta chain) was identified during a study of cytomegalovirus exposure and HLA in healthy donors. Study conclusions and caveats: Among TCR beta chains of equal frequency, HLA-associated ones were more clonally expanded in a later analysis.

In the case of this clone: Antigen unknown.

The PCR had 60 Vbeta and 13 Jbeta primers. Repertoires were generated with immunoSEQ multiplex PCR, while TCRdb's copy carries only in-frame clones and drops some. The data contain more than 110,000 clones, 75% to 80% of them singletons. The CDR3 extends over 17 amino acids. Per the germline V gene, CDR1 is SNHLY and CDR2 is FYNNEI. V was pared by 6 bases and J by 2 bases, with 14 bases of the junction left unmatched. The chain employs TRBV2 and TRBJ2-5, with 8 bases lining up with TRBD1. The sample comprised PBMCs. This receptor was taken from a woman between 45 and 65 years old in good health and CMV-seronegative. The DNA for the CDR3 is TGTGCCAGCAGACCTGGGACAGGCATCGCTTTACAAGAGACCCAGTACTTC. Encoded protein: CASRPGTGIALQETQYF.